This TCR beta chain comes out of a study of blood T cell repertoires in COVID-19. The CDR3 loop spans 14 amino acids. V gave up 6 bases and J gave up 1 base; unmatched junction bases: 3. Germline CDR1 MDHEN, CDR2 SYDVKM. Measured with immunoSEQ multiplex PCR; TCRdb has only the in-frame clones, and not every one. The sample contains over 150,000 clones, around 81% of which appear only once. This receptor was obtained from a woman older than 75 with COVID-19, enrolled during active disease. Source material: peripheral blood. The chain links TRBV28 to TRBJ2-7, with 10 bases identical to TRBD2. DNA for the CDR3: TGTGCCAGCAGGCTACTAGCGGGATCCTACGAGCAGTACTTC. Protein: CASRLLAGSYEQYF.